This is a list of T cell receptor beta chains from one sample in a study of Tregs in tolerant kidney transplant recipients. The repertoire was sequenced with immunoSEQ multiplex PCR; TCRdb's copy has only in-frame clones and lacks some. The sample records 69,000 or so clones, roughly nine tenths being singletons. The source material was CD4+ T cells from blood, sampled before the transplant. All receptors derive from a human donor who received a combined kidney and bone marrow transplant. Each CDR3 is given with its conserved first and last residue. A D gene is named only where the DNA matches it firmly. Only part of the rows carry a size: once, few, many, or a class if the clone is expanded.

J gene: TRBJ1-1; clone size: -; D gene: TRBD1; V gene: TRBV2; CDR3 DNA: TGTGCCAGCAAATTTGGGAATGACAGGGGAGGTGAAGCTTTCTTT; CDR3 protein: CASKFGNDRGGEAFF
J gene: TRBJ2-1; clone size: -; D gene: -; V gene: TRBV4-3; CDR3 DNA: TGCGCCAGCAGCCAAACCAGTTCCCTCAATGAGCAGTTCTTC; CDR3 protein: CASSQTSSLNEQFF
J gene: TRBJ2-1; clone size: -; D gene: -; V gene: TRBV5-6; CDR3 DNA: TGTGCCAGCAGCTTTTCTCGGGGTAGGGGAGGGGGCTCCTACAATGAGCAGTTCTTC; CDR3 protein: CASSFSRGRGGGSYNEQFF
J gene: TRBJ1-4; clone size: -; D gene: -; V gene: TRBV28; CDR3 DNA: TGTGCCAGCAGGTCTCGTGAAAAACTGTTTTTT; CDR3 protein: CASRSREKLFF
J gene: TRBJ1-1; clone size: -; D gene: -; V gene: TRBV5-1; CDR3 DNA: TGCGCCAGCAGCTTGGGAGAGAACACTGAAGCTTTCTTT; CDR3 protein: CASSLGENTEAFF
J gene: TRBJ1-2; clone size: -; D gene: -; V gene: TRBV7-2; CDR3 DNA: TGTGCCAGCAGCCCGGACTCCACCTATGGCTACACCTTC; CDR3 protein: CASSPDSTYGYTF
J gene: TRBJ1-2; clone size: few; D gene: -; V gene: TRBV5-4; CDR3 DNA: TGTGCCAGCAGCTGGGACACCAACTATGGCTACACCTTC; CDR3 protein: CASSWDTNYGYTF
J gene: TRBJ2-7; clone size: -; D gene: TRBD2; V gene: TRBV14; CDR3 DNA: TGTGCCAGCAGCCAAGGGTCTAGCGGAACGTTTCACGAGCAGTACTTC; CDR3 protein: CASSQGSSGTFHEQYF
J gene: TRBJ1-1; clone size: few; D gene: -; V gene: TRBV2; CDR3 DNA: TGTGCCAGCAGCGATCCTATGAACACTGAAGCTTTCTTT; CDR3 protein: CASSDPMNTEAFF
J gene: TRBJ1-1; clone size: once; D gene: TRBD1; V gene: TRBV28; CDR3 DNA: TGTGCCAGCAGTACCGGGACAGGGGGTTTGATAAGTTACACTGAAGCTTTCTTT; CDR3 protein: CASSTGTGGLISYTEAFF
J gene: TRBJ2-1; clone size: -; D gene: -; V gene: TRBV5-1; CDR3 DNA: TGCGCCAGCAGCTTAGTTAGCTCCTACAATGAGCAGTTCTTC; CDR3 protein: CASSLVSSYNEQFF
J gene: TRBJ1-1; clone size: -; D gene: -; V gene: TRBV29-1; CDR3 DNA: TGCAGCGCAATCGACCATGGGGAGGCCACTGAAGCTTTCTTT; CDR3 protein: CSAIDHGEATEAFF
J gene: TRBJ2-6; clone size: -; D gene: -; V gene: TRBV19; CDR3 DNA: TGTGCCAGTAGTTCAGTTATAAGCTCTGGGGCCAACGTCCTGACTTTC; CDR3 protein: CASSSVISSGANVLTF
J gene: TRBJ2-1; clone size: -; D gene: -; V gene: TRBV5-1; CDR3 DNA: TGCGCCAGCAGCTCGCCAGGGGAGCAGTTCTTC; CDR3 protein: CASSSPGEQFF
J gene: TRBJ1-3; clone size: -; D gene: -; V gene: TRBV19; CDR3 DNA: TGTGCCAGTAGTGTTCGACAGGTCGCGCTGCGCCTCTCTGGAAACACCATATATTTT; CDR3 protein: CASSVRQVALRLSGNTIYF
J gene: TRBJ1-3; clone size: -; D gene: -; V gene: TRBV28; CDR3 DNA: TGTGCCAGCAGTTTATCCCCAAAGCCGGGGAACACCATATATTTT; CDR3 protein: CASSLSPKPGNTIYF
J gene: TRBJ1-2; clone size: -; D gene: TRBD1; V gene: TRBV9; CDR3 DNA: TGTGCCAGCAGCGACCAGATCCGGGACAGGGGACTTCCTAACTATGGCTACACCTTC; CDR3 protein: CASSDQIRDRGLPNYGYTF
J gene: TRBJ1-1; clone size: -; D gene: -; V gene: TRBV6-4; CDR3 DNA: TGTGCCAGCTCGGCAGGGGTGAACACTGAAGCTTTCTTT; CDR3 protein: CASSAGVNTEAFF
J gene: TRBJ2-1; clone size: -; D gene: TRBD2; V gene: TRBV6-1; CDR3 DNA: TGTGCCAGCAGTGAGGGGACTAGCGGAAACAATGAGCAGTTCTTC; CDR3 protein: CASSEGTSGNNEQFF
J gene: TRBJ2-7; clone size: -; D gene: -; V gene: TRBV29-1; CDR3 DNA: TGCAGCGCCGTTGTCTCCCAAACTAACGAGCAGTACTTC; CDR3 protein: CSAVVSQTNEQYF
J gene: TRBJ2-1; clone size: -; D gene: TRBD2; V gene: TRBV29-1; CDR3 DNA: TGCAGCGTTGAATGGTGGACTAGCGGGGGGAATGAGCAGTTCTTC; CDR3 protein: CSVEWWTSGGNEQFF
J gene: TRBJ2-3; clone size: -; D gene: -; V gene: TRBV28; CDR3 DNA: TGTGCCAGCAGTATAAGCACAGATACGCAGTATTTT; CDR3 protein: CASSISTDTQYF
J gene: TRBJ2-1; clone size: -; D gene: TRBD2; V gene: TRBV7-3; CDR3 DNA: TGTGCCAGCAGCCCTAGCGGGACCTCGGTAGGTGAGCAGTTCTTC; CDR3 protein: CASSPSGTSVGEQFF
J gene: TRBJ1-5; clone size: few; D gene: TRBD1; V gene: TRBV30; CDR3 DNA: TGTGCCTGGAGCAAGGGGGCTTGGCAGCCCCAGCATTTT; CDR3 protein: CAWSKGAWQPQHF
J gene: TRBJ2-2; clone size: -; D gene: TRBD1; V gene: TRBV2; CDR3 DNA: TGTGCCAGCAGTGAGGACAGGAGTGAAGAGCTGTTTTTT; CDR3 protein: CASSEDRSEELFF
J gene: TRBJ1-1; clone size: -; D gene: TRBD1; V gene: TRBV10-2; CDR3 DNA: TGCGCCAGCAGGAGACAGGGGGCCTCTGAAGCTTTCTTT; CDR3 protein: CASRRQGASEAFF
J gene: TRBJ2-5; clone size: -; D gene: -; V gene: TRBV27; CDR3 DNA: TGTGCCAGCAGTTTACGCAGACAAGAGACCCAGTACTTC; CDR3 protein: CASSLRRQETQYF
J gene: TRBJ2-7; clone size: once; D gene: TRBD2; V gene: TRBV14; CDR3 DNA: TGTGCCAGCAGCCAATCCAGCGGGAGTTTGGGGGAGCAGTACTTC; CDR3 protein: CASSQSSGSLGEQYF
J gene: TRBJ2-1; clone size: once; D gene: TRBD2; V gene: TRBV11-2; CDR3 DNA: TGTGCCAGCAGTCGTGGACTAGCGGGTACAAATGAGCAGTTCTTC; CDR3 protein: CASSRGLAGTNEQFF
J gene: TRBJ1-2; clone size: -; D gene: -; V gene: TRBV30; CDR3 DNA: TGTGCCTGGAGTCATACTCGGTTTTACGGCTACACCTTC; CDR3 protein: CAWSHTRFYGYTF
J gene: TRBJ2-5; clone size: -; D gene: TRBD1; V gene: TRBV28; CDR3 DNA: TGTGCCAGCAGTTCGGGACAGGGGCAAGAGACCCAGTACTTC; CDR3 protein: CASSSGQGQETQYF
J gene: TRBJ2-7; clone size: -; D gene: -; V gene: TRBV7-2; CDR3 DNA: TGTGCCAGCGCCCGTTCCGGAGGGGTGGGGGAGCAGTACTTC; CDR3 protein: CASARSGGVGEQYF
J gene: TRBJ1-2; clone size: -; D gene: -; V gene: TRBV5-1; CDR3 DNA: TGCGCCAGCAGCACCGAGACAGGCAACTATGGCTACACCTTC; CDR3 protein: CASSTETGNYGYTF
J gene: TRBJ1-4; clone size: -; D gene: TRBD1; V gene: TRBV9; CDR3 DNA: TGTGCCAGCAGCTTTGCCGGGACAGGGGAAGAAAAACTGTTTTTT; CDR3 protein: CASSFAGTGEEKLFF
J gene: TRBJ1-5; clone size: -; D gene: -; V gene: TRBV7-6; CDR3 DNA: TGTGCCAGCAGCTTAGGAGGCCAGGGAGGTCAGCCCCAGCATTTT; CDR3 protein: CASSLGGQGGQPQHF
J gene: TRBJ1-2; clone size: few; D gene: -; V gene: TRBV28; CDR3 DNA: TGTGCCAGCGGCTTCTATGGCTACACCTTC; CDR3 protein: CASGFYGYTF
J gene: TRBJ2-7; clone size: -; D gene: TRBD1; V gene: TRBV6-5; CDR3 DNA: TGTGCCAGCAGTACGACAGGGCAATACGAGCAGTACTTC; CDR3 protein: CASSTTGQYEQYF